A selection of T cell receptor beta chains follows, all from one sample in a study of T cell responses to AZD1222 COVID-19 vaccine. TCRdb keeps only in-frame clones here, not all; method: immunoSEQ multiplex PCR. The top ten clones hold 1% to 1.5% of a sample with around 150,000 clones, about 91% of them seen once. The sample consisted of peripheral blood, taken 28 days after the second AZD1222 dose. Source of these receptors: an adult who received the AZD1222 COVID-19 vaccine. Both conserved end residues are part of each CDR3. D genes are given only for firm matches. Only some rows state a clone size, as once, few, many or a class for expanded clones.

cdr3_length	clone_size	v_call	j_call	d_call	cdr3_aa	cdr3_nt
15	NA	TRBV24-1	TRBJ2-3	NA	CATSALDLDTDTQYF	TGTGCCACCAGTGCCCTGGATCTGGACACAGATACGCAGTATTTT
15	NA	TRBV5-1	TRBJ2-1	TRBD1	CASKGQGASYNEQFF	TGCGCCAGCAAGGGACAGGGGGCCTCCTACAATGAGCAGTTCTTC
12	NA	TRBV7-8	TRBJ1-3	NA	CASSLGGNTIYF	TGTGCCAGCAGCTTAGGCGGAAACACCATATATTTT
15	once	TRBV6-5	TRBJ2-6	NA	CASSTGSSGANVLTF	TGTGCCAGCAGTACAGGGAGCTCTGGGGCCAACGTCCTGACTTTC
13	NA	TRBV4-2	TRBJ1-1	NA	CASSQVLELKAFF	TGTGCCAGCAGCCAAGTTCTGGAATTGAAAGCTTTCTTT
15	NA	TRBV6-5	TRBJ1-3	NA	CASMQVSGSGNTIYF	TGTGCCAGCATGCAGGTTTCAGGGTCTGGAAACACCATATATTTT
20	once	TRBV4-3	TRBJ2-6	TRBD1	CASSQVTGAYHSSGANVLTF	TGCGCCAGCAGCCAAGTAACAGGGGCCTATCACTCCTCTGGGGCCAACGTCCTGACTTTC
15	NA	TRBV6-5	TRBJ1-2	TRBD1	CASSDTDRGFGGYTF	TGTGCCAGCAGCGACACGGACAGGGGTTTCGGTGGCTACACCTTC
16	NA	TRBV28	TRBJ1-3	NA	CASSLWQAQVGNTIYF	TGTGCCAGCAGTTTATGGCAGGCCCAGGTGGGAAACACCATATATTTT
18	NA	TRBV4-1	TRBJ1-6	NA	CASSQDREDGSYNSPLHF	TGCGCCAGCAGCCAAGATCGGGAGGATGGGTCCTATAATTCACCCCTCCACTTT
13	NA	TRBV18	TRBJ1-6	NA	CASSRGIDSPLHF	TGTGCCAGCTCACGGGGTATAGATTCACCCCTCCACTTT
13	NA	TRBV6-6	TRBJ2-1	NA	CASSYSASNEQFF	TGTGCCAGCAGTTACTCGGCATCCAATGAGCAGTTCTTC
15	NA	TRBV7-2	TRBJ2-7	NA	CASSLAGKESYEQYF	TGTGCCAGCAGCTTAGCGGGAAAGGAGTCCTACGAGCAGTACTTC
16	NA	TRBV6-5	TRBJ2-7	TRBD1	CASSYSTGTVSYEQYF	TGTGCCAGCAGTTACTCCACCGGGACAGTCTCCTATGAGCAGTACTTC
12	NA	TRBV28	TRBJ2-4	TRBD1	CASWDRKNIQYF	TGTGCCAGCTGGGACAGAAAAAACATTCAGTACTTC
14	NA	TRBV19	TRBJ2-2	NA	CASTPNRAPGELFF	TGTGCCAGTACGCCCAACAGGGCGCCCGGGGAGCTGTTTTTT
19	NA	TRBV6-2/TRBV6-3	TRBJ2-5	TRBD1	CASSYSIFRTGRPEETQYF	TGTGCCAGCAGTTACTCGATATTCAGGACAGGGAGGCCGGAGGAGACCCAGTACTTC
19	NA	TRBV14	TRBJ1-1	TRBD1	CASSHPGQGRRGKNTEAFF	TGTGCCAGCAGCCACCCGGGACAGGGTCGGAGAGGGAAGAACACTGAAGCTTTCTTT
13	NA	TRBV12-3/TRBV12-4	TRBJ1-1	NA	CASSLKLNTEAFF	TGTGCCAGCAGTTTAAAGCTGAACACTGAAGCTTTCTTT
10	NA	TRBV6-6	TRBJ1-1	NA	CASSHSEAFF	TGTGCCAGCAGCCATTCTGAAGCTTTCTTT
14	NA	TRBV5-1	TRBJ2-1	NA	CASSLQLSYNEQFF	TGCGCCAGCAGCTTGCAGCTTTCCTACAATGAGCAGTTCTTC
15	NA	TRBV28	TRBJ2-7	TRBD2	CASTPRGGPYYEQYF	TGTGCCAGCACTCCCCGGGGGGGGCCCTACTACGAGCAGTACTTC
13	NA	TRBV7-9	TRBJ2-1	NA	CASSLGPYNEQFF	TGTGCCAGCAGCCTCGGGCCTTACAATGAGCAGTTCTTC
16	NA	TRBV7-9	TRBJ1-3	NA	CASSLSAGASGNTIYF	TGTGCCAGCAGCTTATCGGCGGGGGCATCCGGAAACACCATATATTTT
14	NA	TRBV10-2	TRBJ1-1	NA	CASSEWVPGAEAFF	TGCGCCAGCAGTGAATGGGTTCCGGGCGCTGAAGCTTTCTTT
14	NA	TRBV7-9	TRBJ2-4	NA	CASSSGLAKNIQYF	TGTGCCAGCAGCTCAGGGCTAGCCAAAAACATTCAGTACTTC
11	NA	TRBV2	TRBJ1-6	NA	CASSTGTDLHF	TGTGCCAGCAGTACCGGGACTGACCTCCACTTT
15	NA	TRBV27	TRBJ1-3	TRBD1	CASSSLQGSGNTIYF	TGTGCCAGCAGTTCCCTACAGGGGTCTGGAAACACCATATATTTT
16	many	TRBV6-1	TRBJ1-6	NA	CASSEANLDYNSPLHF	TGTGCCAGCAGTGAAGCGAACCTCGACTATAATTCACCCCTCCACTTT
13	NA	TRBV27	TRBJ1-1	NA	CASRQIWDTEAFF	TGTGCCAGCAGGCAGATTTGGGACACTGAAGCTTTCTTT
14	once	TRBV13	TRBJ1-1	TRBD1	CASSSGQPNTEAFF	TGTGCCAGCAGCTCGGGACAGCCGAACACTGAAGCTTTCTTT
15	NA	TRBV9	TRBJ2-3	TRBD2	CASSAGGLGTDTQYF	TGTGCCAGCAGCGCGGGGGGACTTGGCACAGATACGCAGTATTTT
12	NA	TRBV9	TRBJ2-1	NA	CASSVLYDEQFF	TGTGCCAGCAGCGTACTTTATGATGAGCAGTTCTTC
15	NA	TRBV28	TRBJ2-1	NA	CASSFQGGSYNEQFF	TGTGCCAGCAGTTTTCAGGGGGGCTCCTACAATGAGCAGTTCTTC
13	NA	TRBV7-3	TRBJ2-2	NA	CASSSQGTGELFF	TGTGCCAGCAGCTCGCAGGGGACCGGGGAGCTGTTTTTT
16	NA	TRBV27	TRBJ1-1	NA	CASSFMGGGMNTEAFF	TGTGCCAGCAGTTTTATGGGCGGGGGGATGAACACTGAAGCTTTCTTT
18	NA	TRBV30	TRBJ1-5	TRBD1	CAWSVHRGGGRSNQPQHF	TGTGCCTGGAGTGTACATCGGGGAGGGGGCCGCAGCAATCAGCCCCAGCATTTT
16	NA	TRBV4-3	TRBJ1-4	TRBD1	CASSQEEYRGEEKLFF	TGCGCCAGCAGCCAAGAAGAATACAGGGGGGAGGAAAAACTGTTTTTT
14	NA	TRBV7-2	TRBJ1-1	TRBD1	CASSPDRGHTEAFF	TGTGCCAGCAGCCCAGACAGGGGGCACACTGAAGCTTTCTTT